One and the same sample provided the 32 T cell receptor beta chains below, sequenced in a study of T-cell reconstitution after alpha-beta-depleted transplantation in children. Unique molecular identifiers were incorporated during preparation of the TCRbeta library. TCRdb ran MiXCR on the PCR reads and lists one entry per CDR3 protein. The table lists around 300,000 distinct CDR3 sequences, approximately 23% of them singletons. Sequencing used PBMCs, mostly from graft donor cells, obtained 180 days after TCRalphabeta/CD19-depleted stem cell transplant. The receptors here all came from a male patient aged 10-17 years who had a stem cell transplant for acute lymphoblastic leukemia, so the T cells may come from the graft donor.

Only a few counts were recorded for this clonotype. The chain carries TRBV5-1 and TRBJ1-2; D gene uncertain. The germline CDR1 and CDR2 sequences are SGHRS and YFSETQ. Trimming removed 2 bases from V and 4 bases from J, with 15 bases in between. CDR3 length equals 15 residues. In DNA form, the CDR3 reads TGCGCCAGCAGCTTAGTTCGCGAAGGAGGCTATGGCTACACCTTC. Protein: CASSLVREGGYGYTF.

This clonotype was seen a few times. CDR3 sequence reads: CASSQVIGLAGVGNEQFF. The CDR3 nucleotides read TGTGCCAGCAGCCAAGTAATCGGGTTAGCGGGAGTAGGTAATGAGCAGTTCTTC. The chain uses TRBV3-1 and TRBJ2-1; 9 nucleotides match TRBD2. This CDR3 has 18 residues. Per the germline V gene, CDR1 is LGHDT and CDR2 is YNNKEL (reference sequence). J gave up 7 bases and V 1 base, and 14 bases lay outside the gene matches.

In its sample, this clonotype was seen a few times. The J gene is TRBJ2-5, the V gene TRBV14; 13 bases align to TRBD2. The ends lost 4 bases at V and 3 bases at J; junction bases unmatched: 5. Germline CDR1 SGHDN, CDR2 FVKESK. CDR3 length equals 16 residues. As DNA, the CDR3 is TGTGCCAGCAGCCCCCTGGGACTAGCGGGAAAAGAGACCCAGTACTTC. This sequence encodes CASSPLGLAGKETQYF.

Only a few counts were recorded for this clonotype. The DNA is omitted, as the CDR3 cannot be located on it reliably, and the CDR3 follows TCRdb's listing. The chain uses TRBV6-6 and TRBJ2-2. The length of the CDR3 is 13 amino acids, counting both ends. Germline CDR1 is MNHNY and CDR2 is SVGAGI (reference sequence). This chain's CDR3 is CASSTSNTGELFF.

This clonotype was observed a few times. This chain links TRBV7-9 with TRBJ1-1, with D hard to call. With 2 bases removed from V and 1 base from J, the gap between germline ends came to 8 bases. The CDR3 consists of 14 residues. Germline CDR1 reads SEHNR; CDR2 reads FQNEAQ (reference sequence). The CDR3 DNA sequence: TGTGCCAGCAGCTTACAGGATTCGAACACTGAAGCTTTCTTT. Its translation: CASSLQDSNTEAFF. The full variable domain, its missing parts supplied by reference TRBV7-9 and TRBJ1-1, is DTGVSQNPRHKITKRGQNVTFRCDPISEHNRLYWYRQTLGQGPEFLTYFQNEAQLEKSRLLSDRFSAERPKGSFSTLEIQRTEQGDSAMYLCASSLQDSNTEAFFGQGTRLTVV.

The chain is built from TRBV6-5 and TRBJ1-4; TRBD1 matches 12 bases. The ends lost 2 bases at V and 4 bases at J; junction bases unmatched: 8. Germline V gene lookup returns CDR1 MNHEY and CDR2 SVGAGI. The CDR3 covers 18 residues. CDR3 region: CASSYLGTGGLLNEKLFF. The CDR3 coding sequence is TGTGCCAGCAGTTACCTAGGGACAGGGGGCCTTCTTAATGAAAAACTGTTTTTT.

This clonotype was observed a few times. The V call is TRBV7-2, the J call TRBJ2-7; TRBD2 agrees at 11 bases. J lost 6 bases, V lost 2 bases, and 12 bases had no gene match. CDR1 SGHTA and CDR2 FQGNSA come from the germline V gene. The length of the CDR3 is 17 residues. The CDR3 here is CASSLLLAGGRVSEQYF. Written as DNA, the CDR3 is TGTGCCAGCAGCTTACTCCTAGCGGGGGGCAGGGTCAGCGAGCAGTACTTC.

The chain links TRBV5-8 to TRBJ2-7, with D maybe TRBD1 (6 bases). The CDR3 is 15 residues long. V was cut by 6 bases and J by 0 bases, with 16 bases left in between. Per the germline V gene, CDR1 is SGHTS and CDR2 is YDEGEE. The CDR3 nucleotides are TGTGCCAGCACCGTCAGGGGTGGTAACTCCTACGAGCAGTACTTC. This encodes CASTVRGGNSYEQYF. Using reference TRBV5-8 and TRBJ2-7 for the parts outside the CDR3, the full variable domain is EAGVTQSPTHLIKTRGQQATLRCSPISGHTSVYWYQQALGLGLQFLLWYDEGEERNRGNFPPRFSGRQFPNYSSELNVNALELEDSALYLCASTVRGGNSYEQYFGPGTRLTVT.

This clonotype was found a few times. The chain is built from TRBV9 and TRBJ2-7; TRBD1 matches 7 bases. The CDR3 has 15 amino acids. The trim removed 0 bases at V and 2 bases at J, leaving 5 bases unmatched. The germline V gene encodes CDR1 SGDLS and CDR2 YYNGEE. Here the CDR3 DNA reads TGTGCCAGCAGCGTAGGACAGGGCCAGACCTACGAGCAGTACTTC. It codes for CASSVGQGQTYEQYF.

This sequence joins TRBV29-1 and TRBJ1-4; TRBD1 matches 7 bases. Germline values: CDR1 SQVTM, CDR2 ANQGSEA. With V trimmed by 6 bases and J by 7 bases, 8 bases remained unmatched. The CDR3 is 13 amino acids. Here the CDR3 reads CSVYTGEGEKLFF. DNA of the CDR3: TGCAGCGTGTATACAGGGGAAGGTGAAAAACTGTTTTTT.

This clonotype showed up just a few times. The chain has TRBV25-1 and TRBJ2-7; TRBD2 agrees at 7 bases. V gave up 10 bases and J gave up 7 bases; unmatched junction bases: 19. The CDR3 has 15 amino acids. Germline values: CDR1 MGHDK, CDR2 SYGVNS. CDR3 coding DNA: TGTGCCACCCAGCCGAGGGCTAGCGGCCCTGGGGAGCAGTACTTC. The encoded protein is CATQPRASGPGEQYF.

The rearrangement joins TRBV12-3 or TRBV12-4 to TRBJ1-1; perhaps TRBD1 as D (5 bases). This CDR3 comprises 16 residues. Trimming removed 7 bases from V and 4 bases from J, with 22 bases in between. In DNA form, the CDR3 reads TGTGCCAGCACCCCAGGGCCGGGGGGTATTATCACTGAAGCTTTCTTT. It specifies CASTPGPGGIITEAFF.

Only a few counts were recorded for this clonotype. This rearrangement joins TRBV6-1 to TRBJ1-1; maybe TRBD1 (5 bases). This CDR3 is 16 amino acids long. Trimming cost V 5 bases and J 4 bases, with 20 bases left between them. Per germline, CDR1 MNHNS and CDR2 SASEGT. In nucleotides, the CDR3 is TGTGCCAGCAGTACGCTACTCCGGGGGACGGGCACTGAAGCTTTCTTT. The encoded protein is CASSTLLRGTGTEAFF.

The chain has TRBV5-1 and TRBJ2-3; D is uncertain. This CDR3 spans 16 amino acids. Germline CDR1 and CDR2: SGHRS and YFSETQ. Trimming shortened V by 3 bases and J by 4 bases, and 18 bases separated the two germline ends. CDR3 sequence reads: CASSYARTRDPDTQYF. The CDR3 DNA is TGCGCCAGCAGCTACGCCCGGACCAGAGACCCAGATACGCAGTATTTT.

The chain uses TRBV27 and TRBJ2-7; D is unresolved. The germline V and J ends were trimmed by 8 bases and 7 bases, with 18 bases remaining between them. Germline values: CDR1 MNHEY, CDR2 SMNVEV (reference sequence). The CDR3 length is 13 residues. CDR3 in DNA: TGTGCCAGCCGTGTTTGGGATTTGGGTGAGCAGTACTTC. Its protein is CASRVWDLGEQYF.

The gene calls are TRBV7-3 and TRBJ2-4, with D unresolved. CDR3 length: 14 residues. In germline, CDR1 is SGHTA, CDR2 FQGTGA. Between the trimmed V and J ends, which lost 2 bases and 3 bases, there was a span of 8 bases. The CDR3 DNA reads TGTGCCAGCAGCTTAGGTGGGATCAAAAACATTCAGTACTTC. Protein: CASSLGGIKNIQYF.

The chain carries TRBV19 and TRBJ1-1, with D possibly matching TRBD1 (5 bases). This CDR3 is built from 12 residues. With 6 bases removed from V and 4 bases from J, the gap between germline ends came to 9 bases. Germline CDR1 and CDR2: LNHDA and SQIVND (reference sequence). This CDR3 is CASRAGTTEAFF. CDR3 DNA: TGTGCCAGTAGAGCCGGGACCACTGAAGCTTTCTTT.

This clonotype came up a few times. J is TRBJ2-7 and V is TRBV12-3 or TRBV12-4, with D maybe TRBD2 (6 bases). Trimming took off 3 bases at V and 4 bases at J, with 13 bases between the two ends. The CDR3 sequence is 14 residues long. The CDR3 DNA reads as TGTGCCAGCAGTTTTCGGCTAGCGTCATACGAGCAGTACTTC. Translated: CASSFRLASYEQYF.

This clonotype appeared a few times. CDR3 protein: CASSPLRGRLAGGGETQYF. In DNA form, the CDR3 reads TGTGCCAGCTCACCACTCAGGGGGCGACTAGCGGGAGGAGGAGAGACCCAGTACTTC. The chain recombines TRBV18 with TRBJ2-5; TRBD2 matches at 13 bases. Unmatched junction bases numbered 12, after V lost 1 base and J lost 4 bases. Germline lookup yields CDR1 KGHSH and CDR2 LQKENI. The CDR3 extends over 19 amino acids.

V is TRBV12-3 or TRBV12-4 and J is TRBJ1-2, with 10 bases matching TRBD1. V lost 0 bases to trimming and J lost 7 bases; unmatched junction nucleotides: 5. The CDR3 runs 15 residues. The DNA for the CDR3 is TGTGCCAGCAGTTTAGCGCTAGGGACAGGGGCTGGCTACACCTTC. It encodes CASSLALGTGAGYTF.

The chain carries TRBV7-8 and TRBJ1-1; 9 nucleotides agree with TRBD1. In germline, CDR1 is SGHVS, CDR2 FQNEAQ. Unmatched junction bases numbered 4, after V lost 5 bases and J lost 0 bases. The CDR3 has 15 residues. The CDR3 DNA reads as TGTGCCAGCAGCACACAGGGGGCTTTGAACACTGAAGCTTTCTTT. This gives the protein CASSTQGALNTEAFF. Together with reference TRBV7-8 and TRBJ1-1, the CDR3 gives the full variable domain: GAGVSQSPRYKVAKRGQDVALRCDPISGHVSLFWYQQALGQGPEFLTYFQNEAQLDKSGLPSDRFFAERPEGSVSTLKIQRTQQEDSAVYLCASSTQGALNTEAFFGQGTRLTVV.

The gene calls are TRBV5-1 and TRBJ1-3; D not resolved. Trimming removed 2 bases from V and 6 bases from J, with 9 bases in between. There are 13 residues in the CDR3. The germline CDR1 and CDR2 sequences are SGHRS and YFSETQ. CDR3 sequence reads: CASSLSPQNTIYF. CDR3 DNA: TGCGCCAGCAGCTTATCTCCGCAAAACACCATATATTTT.

V and J are TRBV20-1 and TRBJ2-2; TRBD2 matches at 8 bases. The germline V gene has CDR1 DFQATT and CDR2 SNEGSKA (reference sequence). The V gene end was trimmed by 0 bases and the J gene end by 6 bases; junction bases not matched to a gene: 9. The CDR3 is 16 residues long. CDR3 in amino acids: CSARERAAGGAGELFF. CDR3 bases: TGCAGTGCTAGAGAGAGGGCGGCGGGAGGTGCCGGGGAGCTGTTTTTT.

This clonotype has only a few counts. The rearrangement uses TRBV5-1 and TRBJ2-5; D gene unclear. This CDR3 region has 15 residues. From germline, CDR1 is SGHRS and CDR2 YFSETQ. V was trimmed by 0 bases and J by 0 bases, leaving 9 bases between them. CDR3: CASSLAPGDQETQYF. The CDR3 coding sequence is TGCGCCAGCAGCTTGGCCCCAGGCGACCAAGAGACCCAGTACTTC. Looking up the rest from reference TRBV5-1 and TRBJ2-5 gives the full variable domain: KAGVTQTPRYLIKTRGQQVTLSCSPISGHRSVSWYQQTPGQGLQFLFEYFSETQRNKGNFPGRFSGRQFSNSRSEMNVSTLELGDSALYLCASSLAPGDQETQYFGPGTRLLVL.

This clonotype was picked up a small number of times. V usage is TRBV4-1 and J usage is TRBJ1-1, with D perhaps matching TRBD1 (6 bases). The CDR3 consists of 16 residues. V gave up 2 bases and J gave up 1 base, with 14 bases separating them. Germline V gene data show CDR1 as MGHRA and CDR2 as YSYEKL. For the CDR3, the DNA is TGCGCCAGCAGCCAAAATTCGGGGGCGGGGAACACTGAAGCTTTCTTT. Its translation is CASSQNSGAGNTEAFF.

The chain uses TRBV5-1 and TRBJ2-2; 8 bases agree with TRBD2. The V gene end was trimmed by 2 bases and the J gene end by 1 base; junction bases not matched to a gene: 4. The CDR3 has 16 amino acids. Germline values: CDR1 SGHRS, CDR2 YFSETQ. CDR3 protein: CASSLTSGRNTGELFF. The CDR3 coding sequence is TGCGCCAGCAGCTTAACTAGCGGCCGGAACACCGGGGAGCTGTTTTTT.

This chain links TRBV5-1 with TRBJ1-2; no firm D call. This CDR3 is 13 amino acids long. From germline, CDR1 is SGHRS and CDR2 YFSETQ. Trimming left V 0 bases short and J 2 bases short, with 5 bases between. CDR3 in DNA: TGCGCCAGCAGCTTGGTCCAGAACTATGGCTACACCTTC. Amino acids: CASSLVQNYGYTF.

This chain links TRBV5-1 with TRBJ1-1; the D is unclear. CDR3 length: 13 amino acids. V was cut by 3 bases and J by 5 bases, with 11 bases left in between. In germline, CDR1 is SGHRS, CDR2 YFSETQ. The CDR3, as DNA: TGCGCCAGCAGCTGGAGGGTGGGGACTGAAGCTTTCTTT. Its translation: CASSWRVGTEAFF.

This clonotype was counted only a few times. The chain has TRBV12-3 or TRBV12-4 and TRBJ2-1; weak D call: TRBD2 (6 bases). The CDR3 is 13 amino acids. V dropped 3 bases and J dropped 4 bases, with 7 bases sitting between them. The CDR3 loop reads CASSFGGYNEQFF. CDR3 nucleotides: TGTGCCAGCAGTTTTGGGGGGTACAATGAGCAGTTCTTC.

This clonotype showed up just a few times. V and J are TRBV4-2 and TRBJ1-2; 9 nucleotides align to TRBD1. In germline, CDR1 is LGHNA, CDR2 YNFKEQ. Trimming at V came to 1 base and at J to 6 bases, leaving 6 bases not matched to a gene. This CDR3 is built from 15 residues. The CDR3 DNA reads TGTGCCAGCAGCCAAGGAGACAGGGGGTTCCATGGCTACACCTTC. This gives the protein CASSQGDRGFHGYTF.

This sequence joins TRBV7-2 and TRBJ1-1, with D hard to call. CDR1 and CDR2 from the germline V gene are SGHTA and FQGNSA. This CDR3 spans 12 amino acids. The V end lost 1 base, the J end lost 8 bases, and 8 bases lay between the germline ends. CDR3 bases: TGTGCCAGCAGCTTAGGTATATCAGAAGCTTTCTTT. It codes for CASSLGISEAFF.

In nucleotides, the CDR3 is TGCAGTGCTCACCCCCGACTAGCGGGTGAGCAGTACTTC. Translation: CSAHPRLAGEQYF. This chain joins TRBV20-1 and TRBJ2-7, with 10 bases matching TRBD2. V was clipped by 5 bases and J by 7 bases; unmatched bases: 8. This CDR3 is built from 13 residues. Germline V gene data show CDR1 as DFQATT and CDR2 as SNEGSKA (reference sequence).